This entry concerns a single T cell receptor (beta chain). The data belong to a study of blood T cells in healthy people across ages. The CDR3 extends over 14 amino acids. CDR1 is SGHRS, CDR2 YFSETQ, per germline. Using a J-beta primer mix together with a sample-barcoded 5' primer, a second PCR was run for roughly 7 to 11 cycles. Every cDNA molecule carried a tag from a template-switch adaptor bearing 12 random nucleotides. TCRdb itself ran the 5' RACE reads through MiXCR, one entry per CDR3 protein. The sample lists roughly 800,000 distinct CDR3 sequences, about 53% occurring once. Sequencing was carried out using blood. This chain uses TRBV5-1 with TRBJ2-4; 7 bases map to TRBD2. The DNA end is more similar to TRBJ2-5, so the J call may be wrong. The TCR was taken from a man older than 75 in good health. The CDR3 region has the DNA TGCGCCAGCAGCTTTGAGGGAGGGGAAGAGACCCAGTACTTC. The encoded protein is CASSFEGGEETQYF.